Presented here are 26 T cell receptor beta chains from one specimen sequenced in a study of blood T cell repertoires in COVID-19. Profiled with immunoSEQ multiplex PCR; TCRdb holds only in-frame clones, not every one. Among approximately 82,000 clones listed, 82% were seen once. Sequenced input: peripheral blood. The receptors were gathered from a man aged 50-59 years with active or convalescent COVID-19.

This chain links TRBV7-9 with TRBJ1-2; 7 nucleotides line up with TRBD1. In germline, CDR1 is SEHNR, CDR2 FQNEAQ (reference sequence). Losses at the gene ends were 8 bases for V and 5 bases for J; bases not matched to a gene: 11. The CDR3 spans 14 residues. Here the CDR3 reads CASRWDSPIYGYTF. As DNA, the CDR3 is TGTGCCAGCCGGTGGGACAGCCCAATATATGGCTACACCTTC. The full variable domain, its missing parts supplied by reference TRBV7-9 and TRBJ1-2, is DTGVSQNPRHKITKRGQNVTFRCDPISEHNRLYWYRQTLGQGPEFLTYFQNEAQLEKSRLLSDRFSAERPKGSFSTLEIQRTEQGDSAMYLCASRWDSPIYGYTFGSGTRLTVV.

The CDR3 loop reads CASSVQGPTEKLFF. The CDR3, as DNA: TGTGCCAGCTCAGTACAGGGTCCGACTGAAAAACTGTTTTTT. The chain combines TRBV18 with TRBJ1-4; D is perhaps TRBD1 (6 bases). V lost 5 bases and J 7 bases, leaving 14 bases between the germline ends. The CDR3 length is 14 residues. The V gene's germline CDR1 is KGHSH and CDR2 LQKENI.

The chain carries TRBV11-2 and TRBJ1-5, with a tentative D call TRBD1 (6 bases). Trimming pared 4 bases from V and 6 bases from J, leaving 7 bases between. CDR3 size: 12 residues. The germline CDR1 and CDR2 sequences are SGHAT and FQNNGV. The CDR3 is CASSSGVQPQHF. CDR3 nucleotide sequence: TGTGCCAGCAGCTCAGGGGTTCAGCCCCAGCATTTT.

J is TRBJ2-3 and V is TRBV24-1, with 10 bases aligning to TRBD2. In germline, CDR1 is KGHDR, CDR2 SFDVKD. V dropped 4 bases and J dropped 4; count of bases not matched to a gene: 4. This CDR3 has 15 residues. CDR3 nucleotides: TGTGCCACCAGTGACCAGCGGGGGGGACCAGATACGCAGTATTTT. As protein: CATSDQRGGPDTQYF.

The chain recombines TRBV7-8 with TRBJ2-7, with a weak D call TRBD1 (5 bases). The CDR3 covers 14 residues. The germline V and J ends were trimmed by 5 bases and 0 bases, with 11 bases remaining between them. The germline V gene encodes CDR1 SGHVS and CDR2 FQNEAQ. The CDR3 protein is CASSKQESSYEQYF. In DNA, the CDR3 is TGTGCCAGCAGCAAACAGGAAAGCTCCTACGAGCAGTACTTC.

V gene TRBV10-3 combines with J gene TRBJ2-3; a possible D gene is TRBD2 (5 bases). V lost 4 bases and J 2 bases, leaving 10 bases between the germline ends. Per the germline V gene, CDR1 is ENHRY and CDR2 is SYGVKD. The CDR3 is 14 amino acids. This CDR3 is CAISGGKVTDTQYF. The CDR3 coding sequence is TGTGCCATCAGTGGAGGGAAGGTCACAGATACGCAGTATTTT.

This chain joins TRBV16 and TRBJ1-2, with 10 bases matching TRBD1. This CDR3 spans 15 amino acids. Germline CDR1 KGHSY, CDR2 FQNENV. Losses at the gene ends were 3 bases for V and 5 bases for J; bases not matched to a gene: 6. Here the CDR3 reads CASSQSTGGLYGYTF. The CDR3 DNA is TGTGCCAGCAGCCAGTCGACAGGGGGCTTGTATGGCTACACCTTC.

The rearrangement joins TRBV9 to TRBJ2-7; TRBD1 aligns across 11 bases. J gave up 7 bases and V 3 bases, and 12 bases lay outside the gene matches. Germline CDR1 and CDR2: SGDLS and YYNGEE. CDR3 size: 16 residues. This CDR3 is CASSAGTPGQGEEQYF. CDR3 DNA sequence: TGTGCCAGCAGCGCAGGAACCCCGGGACAGGGGGAGGAGCAGTACTTC.

This clone was seen more than once but under ten times. The gene calls are TRBV7-2 and TRBJ1-5; D is ambiguous. The CDR3 runs 13 residues. Trimming stripped 4 bases from V and 5 bases from J, with 9 bases between. Germline V gives CDR1 SGHTA, CDR2 FQGNSA. The chain's CDR3 is CASSSTPDQPQHF. In nucleotides, the CDR3 is TGTGCCAGCAGCTCGACTCCTGATCAGCCCCAGCATTTT.

The rearrangement uses TRBV28 and TRBJ2-5; 8 bases line up with TRBD2. The CDR3 loop spans 15 amino acids. CDR1 is MDHEN and CDR2 is SYDVKM in the germline V gene. The V and J ends lost 6 bases and 6 bases, in that order; junction bases with no gene match: 12. The CDR3 nucleotides read TGTGCCAGCAGAACTGCGCTAGCGGGTAAAAAGACCCAGTACTTC. Its protein product is CASRTALAGKKTQYF.

J is TRBJ1-3 and V is TRBV27, with D tentatively TRBD1 (6 bases). The CDR3 contains 17 residues. Germline-derived CDR1 and CDR2 are MNHEY and SMNVEV (reference sequence). V lost 6 bases and J lost 0, with 18 bases in between. The CDR3 DNA reads as TGTGCCAGCAGCTTAGGCCCGGCAGGGGTCTCTGGAAACACCATATATTTT. This codes for CASSLGPAGVSGNTIYF.

The V and J genes are TRBV28 and TRBJ2-7; TRBD1 is a possible D gene (6 bases). This CDR3 has 14 residues. Germline lookup yields CDR1 MDHEN and CDR2 SYDVKM. Deletions cut 7 bases from V and 4 bases from J, with 17 bases between. CDR3 in amino acids: CASTPGTGTYEQYV. In DNA form, the CDR3 reads TGTGCCAGCACACCCGGTACAGGGACGTACGAGCAGTACGTC.

The chain uses TRBV28 and TRBJ1-6; possibly TRBD1 for D (6 bases). Germline V CDR1 and CDR2: MDHEN, SYDVKM. The length of the CDR3 is 14 residues. V shed 3 bases and J shed 7 bases, with 10 bases lying between them. The CDR3 nucleotides read TGTGCCAGCAGTTTCCGAACAGGGAATTCACCCCTCCACTTT. It specifies CASSFRTGNSPLHF. The full variable domain, rest sourced from reference TRBV28 and TRBJ1-6, is DVKVTQSSRYLVKRTGEKVFLECVQDMDHENMFWYRQDPGLGLRLIYFSYDVKMKEKGDIPEGYSVSREKKERFSLILESASTNQTSMYLCASSFRTGNSPLHFGNGTRLTVT.

The V call is TRBV7-8, the J call TRBJ1-4, with 9 bases that match TRBD1. The CDR3 totals 16 residues. Losses at the gene ends were 1 base for V and 6 bases for J; bases not matched to a gene: 6. Germline V gene lookup returns CDR1 SGHVS and CDR2 FQNEAQ. The CDR3 loop is CASSLVGTGKDEKLFF. CDR3 bases: TGTGCCAGCAGCTTAGTGGGGACAGGGAAAGATGAAAAACTGTTTTTT.

The J gene is TRBJ2-2, the V gene TRBV3-1 (or the pseudogene TRBV3-2), with a weak D call TRBD1 (6 bases). The germline V gene encodes CDR1 LGHDT and CDR2 YNNKEL (reference sequence). This CDR3 comprises 14 residues. V lost 4 bases and J 6 bases, leaving 12 bases between the germline ends. CDR3 nucleotides: TGTGCCAGCAGCCGGGACACCGGGCCCGGGGAGCTGTTTTTT. Amino acids: CASSRDTGPGELFF.

The chain employs TRBV6-5 and TRBJ1-1, with D possibly being TRBD1 (5 bases). V was clipped by 6 bases and J by 1 base, with 15 bases between them. In germline, CDR1 is MNHEY, CDR2 SVGAGI. There are 15 residues in the CDR3. CDR3 sequence: CASSPGAGTNTEAFF. The CDR3 DNA reads TGTGCCAGCAGCCCAGGAGCGGGGACGAACACTGAAGCTTTCTTT.

This chain connects TRBV2 to TRBJ1-1; 7 bases fit TRBD1. V shed 5 bases and J 2 bases; nucleotides not matched to a gene: 5. Germline V gene lookup returns CDR1 SNHLY and CDR2 FYNNEI. The CDR3 contains 14 residues. In DNA form, the CDR3 reads TGTGCCAGCAGTTCACAGGGGATAAACACTGAAGCTTTCTTT. This codes for CASSSQGINTEAFF.

The rearrangement uses TRBV5-1 and TRBJ2-2; D remains ambiguous. The V and J ends lost 0 bases and 1 base respectively, with 7 bases between them. This CDR3 is built from 15 residues. Germline CDR1 SGHRS, CDR2 YFSETQ. For the CDR3, the DNA is TGCGCCAGCAGCTTGGGCACAGAGAACACCGGGGAGCTGTTTTTT. Amino acid sequence: CASSLGTENTGELFF.

V and J are TRBV3-1 (or the pseudogene TRBV3-2) and TRBJ2-3, with D tentatively TRBD2 (5 bases). V shed 4 bases and J shed 6 bases, with 8 bases lying between them. The length of the CDR3 is 12 residues. Germline CDR1 is LGHDT and CDR2 is YNNKEL (reference sequence). This chain's CDR3 is CASSLGVDTQYF. The CDR3 DNA reads as TGTGCCAGCAGCCTCGGGGTGGATACGCAGTATTTT.

The rearrangement joins TRBV3-1 (or the pseudogene TRBV3-2) to TRBJ2-3; tentatively, D is TRBD2 (6 bases). V lost 0 bases and J 5 bases, leaving 15 bases between the germline ends. From germline, CDR1 is LGHDT and CDR2 YNNKEL (reference sequence). The CDR3 runs 16 residues. The CDR3: CASSQDGATREDTQYF. DNA for the CDR3: TGTGCCAGCAGCCAAGATGGGGCCACGCGGGAAGATACGCAGTATTTT.

This clone was counted once. The chain recombines TRBV21-1 with TRBJ2-7; TRBD2, the D gene given by the table, was not confirmed from the DNA. TRBV21-1 is classified as a pseudogene. The CDR3 has 15 amino acids. Here the CDR3 reads CASSKDPGSAYEQYF. The CDR3 coding sequence is TGTGCCAGCAGCAAAGACCCGGGGTCGGCCTACGAGCAGTACTTC.

V usage is TRBV15 and J usage is TRBJ2-5; 12 nucleotides align to TRBD2. Trimming at V came to 1 base and at J to 3 bases, leaving 3 bases not matched to a gene. From germline, CDR1 is LNHNV and CDR2 YYDKDF (reference sequence). CDR3 size: 16 residues. The CDR3 is CATSRAGLAGEETQYF. Written as DNA, the CDR3 is TGTGCCACCAGCAGAGCGGGACTAGCGGGTGAAGAGACCCAGTACTTC.

This clone was seen only once. The rearrangement links TRBV6-2 or TRBV6-3 to TRBJ2-7, with unresolved D. The CDR3 contains 13 residues. Germline loops: CDR1 MNHEY, CDR2 SVGEGT. V lost 2 bases, J lost 2 bases, and 7 bases lay in between. The CDR3 region is CASSYEAPYEQYF. For the CDR3, the DNA is TGTGCCAGCAGTTACGAGGCACCCTACGAGCAGTACTTC.

This sequence joins TRBV9 and TRBJ1-6, with D unresolved. V lost 2 bases to trimming and J lost 1 base, with 7 bases between them. CDR3 length equals 15 residues. The germline V gene has CDR1 SGDLS and CDR2 YYNGEE. In nucleotides, the CDR3 is TGTGCCAGCAGCGTGGGCAGATCCTATAATTCACCCCTCCACTTT. Translated: CASSVGRSYNSPLHF.

The chain links TRBV6-5 to TRBJ1-2; TRBD1 agrees at 9 bases. Germline CDR1 MNHEY, CDR2 SVGAGI. This CDR3 is built from 14 residues. After removal of 7 bases from V and 0 bases from J, the junction contained 3 bases not matched to a gene. The CDR3 sequence is CASTRDRANYGYTF. In DNA form, the CDR3 reads TGTGCCAGCACTAGGGACAGGGCTAACTATGGCTACACCTTC.

V is TRBV9 and J is TRBJ2-3; D unresolved. V lost 0 bases to trimming and J lost 3 bases, with 5 bases between them. The CDR3 contains 13 residues. Looked up from germline, CDR1 is SGDLS and CDR2 is YYNGEE. The CDR3 sequence: CASSVGATDTQYF. As DNA, the CDR3 is TGTGCCAGCAGCGTAGGAGCTACAGATACGCAGTATTTT.